This is a list of T cell receptor beta chains from one sample in a study of blood T cell repertoires in COVID-19. Data came from immunoSEQ multiplex PCR; TCRdb stores just in-frame clones and leaves some out. Among approximately 37,000 clones listed, 86% were seen once. The sequencing sample was made of peripheral blood. The source of these receptors is a man in his forties or fifties with active COVID-19. The CDR3 runs from the conserved cysteine through the conserved F or W. D genes are given only for firm matches. A clone size is listed for some rows: how often the clone was seen (once, few, many), or a class if it is expanded.

CDR3aa: CASGFSNYGYTF; CDR3nt: TGTGCTAGTGGTTTCTCTAACTATGGCTACACCTTC; abundance: NA; j_gene: TRBJ1-2; d_gene: NA; v_gene: TRBV12-5
CDR3aa: CASSLGAGSDRNEQFF; CDR3nt: TGCGCCAGCAGCTTGGGGGCGGGATCAGATCGGAATGAGCAGTTCTTC; abundance: NA; j_gene: TRBJ2-1; d_gene: NA; v_gene: TRBV5-1
CDR3aa: CASSVLAGGTDTQYF; CDR3nt: TGTGCCAGCAGCGTACTAGCGGGGGGGACAGATACGCAGTATTTT; abundance: once; j_gene: TRBJ2-3; d_gene: TRBD2; v_gene: TRBV9
CDR3aa: CASSQEWGKWLAGDPGAGEQFF; CDR3nt: TGCGCCAGCAGCCAAGAATGGGGAAAGTGGCTAGCGGGAGACCCCGGCGCGGGTGAGCAGTTCTTC; abundance: NA; j_gene: TRBJ2-1; d_gene: TRBD2; v_gene: TRBV4-1
CDR3aa: CASRLQGAYEQYF; CDR3nt: TGTGCCAGCAGGCTACAGGGGGCATACGAGCAGTACTTC; abundance: NA; j_gene: TRBJ2-7; d_gene: TRBD1; v_gene: TRBV7-9
CDR3aa: CASSLAFSAGGGELFF; CDR3nt: TGCGCCAGCAGCTTGGCCTTTAGCGCCGGGGGCGGGGAGCTGTTTTTT; abundance: NA; j_gene: TRBJ2-2; d_gene: NA; v_gene: TRBV5-1
CDR3aa: CATDRGIGGELFF; CDR3nt: TGTGCCACGGACAGGGGAATAGGCGGGGAGCTGTTTTTT; abundance: NA; j_gene: TRBJ2-2; d_gene: TRBD1; v_gene: TRBV24-1
CDR3aa: CASSVGQSSGANVLTF; CDR3nt: TGTGCCAGCAGCGTCGGACAGAGCTCTGGGGCCAACGTCCTGACTTTC; abundance: NA; j_gene: TRBJ2-6; d_gene: NA; v_gene: TRBV9
CDR3aa: CASSGLAAGETQYF; CDR3nt: TGTGCCAGCAGTGGACTAGCGGCTGGAGAGACCCAGTACTTC; abundance: NA; j_gene: TRBJ2-5; d_gene: TRBD2; v_gene: TRBV27
CDR3aa: CASSQVVRRERGDEQFF; CDR3nt: TGCGCCAGCAGCCAAGTAGTTAGGCGGGAGCGCGGAGATGAGCAGTTCTTC; abundance: NA; j_gene: TRBJ2-1; d_gene: TRBD2; v_gene: TRBV4-1
CDR3aa: CASSIQGPTNEKLFF; CDR3nt: TGTGCCAGCAGTATCCAGGGCCCAACTAATGAAAAACTGTTTTTT; abundance: NA; j_gene: TRBJ1-4; d_gene: NA; v_gene: TRBV25-1
CDR3aa: CASSPQGGAPTYEQYF; CDR3nt: TGTGCCAGCAGCCCCCAAGGAGGCGCCCCTACCTACGAGCAGTACTTC; abundance: NA; j_gene: TRBJ2-7; d_gene: NA; v_gene: TRBV11-2
CDR3aa: CASSLSAGVDTQYF; CDR3nt: TGTGCCAGCAGTTTAAGCGCGGGAGTGGATACGCAGTATTTT; abundance: once; j_gene: TRBJ2-3; d_gene: TRBD2; v_gene: TRBV27
CDR3aa: CASSLQGLGGYTF; CDR3nt: TGTGCCAGCAGCCTACAGGGATTGGGTGGCTACACCTTC; abundance: NA; j_gene: TRBJ1-2; d_gene: NA; v_gene: TRBV5-4
CDR3aa: CASIDGGRRTEAFF; CDR3nt: TGTGCCAGCATTGACGGGGGTAGGCGAACTGAAGCTTTCTTT; abundance: NA; j_gene: TRBJ1-1; d_gene: NA; v_gene: TRBV19
CDR3aa: CASSHGGRGEKLFF; CDR3nt: TGTGCCAGCAGCCATGGGGGCAGAGGCGAAAAACTGTTTTTT; abundance: NA; j_gene: TRBJ1-4; d_gene: NA; v_gene: TRBV3-1/TRBV3-2
CDR3aa: CASSLESWDLGEGQPQHF; CDR3nt: TGTGCCAGCAGCTTAGAGTCCTGGGATTTGGGAGAAGGTCAGCCCCAGCATTTT; abundance: few; j_gene: TRBJ1-5; d_gene: NA; v_gene: TRBV7-9
CDR3aa: CASSRSGVTDTQYF; CDR3nt: TGTGCCAGCAGCCGAAGCGGGGTCACAGATACGCAGTATTTT; abundance: NA; j_gene: TRBJ2-3; d_gene: TRBD2; v_gene: TRBV7-9
CDR3aa: CASSLGWGAGLNTEAFF; CDR3nt: TGCGCCAGCAGCTTGGGCTGGGGTGCAGGGCTGAACACTGAAGCTTTCTTT; abundance: NA; j_gene: TRBJ1-1; d_gene: NA; v_gene: TRBV5-1
CDR3aa: CASSSKEGGGEVNEQFF; CDR3nt: TGCGCCAGCAGCTCCAAAGAGGGGGGAGGGGAGGTCAATGAGCAGTTCTTC; abundance: NA; j_gene: TRBJ2-1; d_gene: NA; v_gene: TRBV5-1
CDR3aa: CASSERMGRRETQYF; CDR3nt: TGTGCCAGCAGTGAACGTATGGGTCGGAGGGAGACCCAGTACTTC; abundance: NA; j_gene: TRBJ2-5; d_gene: NA; v_gene: TRBV6-1
CDR3aa: CASSSRDRLYNEQFF; CDR3nt: TGTGCCAGCAGCTCCCGGGACAGGCTCTACAATGAGCAGTTCTTC; abundance: NA; j_gene: TRBJ2-1; d_gene: TRBD1; v_gene: TRBV7-9
CDR3aa: CATSGGPPYEQYF; CDR3nt: TGTGCCACCAGTGGCGGGCCCCCCTACGAGCAGTACTTC; abundance: NA; j_gene: TRBJ2-7; d_gene: NA; v_gene: TRBV15
CDR3aa: CASSEEAGTSYNEQFF; CDR3nt: TGTGCCAGCAGTGAGGAGGCGGGGACCTCCTACAATGAGCAGTTCTTC; abundance: NA; j_gene: TRBJ2-1; d_gene: NA; v_gene: TRBV28
CDR3aa: CASSESERQGLSGANVLTF; CDR3nt: TGTGCCAGCAGTGAGTCTGAGAGACAGGGCCTCTCTGGGGCCAACGTCCTGACTTTC; abundance: NA; j_gene: TRBJ2-6; d_gene: TRBD1; v_gene: TRBV6-1
CDR3aa: CASSFARVAGELFF; CDR3nt: TGTGCCAGCAGCTTCGCCAGGGTGGCCGGGGAGCTGTTTTTT; abundance: NA; j_gene: TRBJ2-2; d_gene: NA; v_gene: TRBV11-2